A single sample is the source of the 26 T cell receptor beta chains below, sequenced in a study of blood T cell repertoires in COVID-19. The assay was immunoSEQ multiplex PCR, and TCRdb's table has in-frame clones only and misses some. The sample has 300,000 or so clones, about nine tenths seen once. Sequencing was done on a sample of peripheral blood. These receptors all come from a woman aged 25 to 39 with COVID-19, enrolled during active disease.

The gene calls are TRBV5-1 and TRBJ2-7; no clear D gene. The CDR3 totals 12 residues. CDR1 and CDR2 (germline): SGHRS, YFSETQ. The V end was cut by 4 bases, the J end by 6 bases, with 11 bases between. The CDR3 sequence: CASSPPDFEQYF. CDR3 nucleotides: TGCGCCAGCAGCCCCCCCGACTTCGAGCAGTACTTC.

V and J are TRBV5-1 and TRBJ2-3; 9 bases fit TRBD2. The germline V gene encodes CDR1 SGHRS and CDR2 YFSETQ. The trim removed 6 bases at V and 6 bases at J, leaving 8 bases unmatched. CDR3 size: 14 residues. CDR3 nucleotides: TGCGCCAGCAACCCTGGGACTAGCAAGGATACGCAGTATTTT. It translates to CASNPGTSKDTQYF.

CDR3 sequence: CASSPEGGYGYTF. CDR3 nucleotide sequence: TGTGCCAGCTCACCAGAGGGCGGCTATGGCTACACCTTC. The chain links TRBV18 to TRBJ1-2; D uncertain. Germline V gives CDR1 KGHSH, CDR2 LQKENI. This CDR3 comprises 13 residues. Between the trimmed V and J ends, which lost 2 bases and 4 bases, there was a span of 8 bases.

The chain links TRBV11-2 to TRBJ2-7; D may be TRBD1 (6 bases). The CDR3 totals 14 residues. Trimming stripped 4 bases from V and 2 bases from J, with 12 bases between. The V gene's germline CDR1 is SGHAT and CDR2 FQNNGV. CDR3 DNA sequence: TGTGCCAGCAGCTCCCGGGACAATGCCTACGAGCAGTACTTC. It translates to CASSSRDNAYEQYF.

The J gene is TRBJ1-2, the V gene TRBV27; 8 bases are shared with TRBD1. With 0 bases clipped from V and 6 bases from J, the junction kept 6 bases outside the gene matches. This CDR3 has 15 amino acids. CDR1 MNHEY and CDR2 SMNVEV come from the germline V gene (reference sequence). The CDR3 region has the DNA TGTGCCAGCAGTTTATCGATATGGACAGGGAATGGCTACACCTTC. Its protein is CASSLSIWTGNGYTF.

This rearrangement joins TRBV6-1 to TRBJ1-2, with D possibly TRBD1 on 6 matching bases. The CDR3 contains 18 residues. V lost 0 bases and J lost 4, with 21 bases in between. From germline, CDR1 is MNHNS and CDR2 SASEGT. CDR3: CASSEAGPGDLLGYGYTF. CDR3 DNA: TGTGCCAGCAGTGAAGCTGGGCCAGGGGACCTGCTAGGCTATGGCTACACCTTC.

The J gene is TRBJ2-2, the V gene TRBV18, with D perhaps TRBD1 (5 bases). Germline-derived CDR1 and CDR2 are KGHSH and LQKENI. The ends were cut back, 0 bases at V and 3 bases at J, with 5 bases in the middle. The CDR3 has 14 amino acids. The CDR3, as DNA: TGTGCCAGCTCACCACCGGGGCACACCGGGGAGCTGTTTTTT. It codes for CASSPPGHTGELFF.

J is TRBJ1-1 and V is TRBV12-3 or TRBV12-4; maybe TRBD1 (5 bases). The CDR3 runs to 11 residues. Trimming pared 5 bases from V and 10 bases from J, leaving 11 bases between. This CDR3 reads CASSQMQGAFF. The CDR3 DNA sequence: TGTGCCAGCAGTCAAATGCAGGGAGCTTTCTTT.

J is TRBJ2-3 and V is TRBV11-2, with 13 bases aligning to TRBD2. V shed 3 bases, J shed 3 bases, and the junction held 6 bases outside the gene matches. The CDR3 spans 17 residues. Germline loops: CDR1 SGHAT, CDR2 FQNNGV. DNA for the CDR3: TGTGCCAGCAGCTTCAGGACTAGCGGGAGTTTTACAGATACGCAGTATTTT. Residues: CASSFRTSGSFTDTQYF.

This chain joins TRBV10-3 and TRBJ2-2, with 8 bases fitting TRBD2. Trimming removed 2 bases from V and 2 bases from J; junction bases left unmatched: 4. Germline loops: CDR1 ENHRY, CDR2 SYGVKD. The CDR3 is 16 residues long. DNA for the CDR3: TGTGCCATCAGTGAGGTACTAGCGGAAAACACCGGGGAGCTGTTTTTT. Translating it yields CAISEVLAENTGELFF.

The chain uses TRBV6-1 and TRBJ1-5; 7 nucleotides line up with TRBD1. This CDR3 has 13 amino acids. The germline V gene encodes CDR1 MNHNS and CDR2 SASEGT. The V segment lost 3 bases and the J segment 7 bases; nucleotides outside the gene matches: 3. CDR3 loop: CASSDRTGQPQHF. The CDR3 DNA is TGTGCCAGCAGTGACCGGACAGGACAGCCCCAGCATTTT.

The V call is TRBV7-9, the J call TRBJ1-4, with D perhaps matching TRBD1 (6 bases). Trimming removed 3 bases at V and 8 bases at J, with 13 bases between. CDR1 is SEHNR, CDR2 FQNEAQ, per germline (reference sequence). CDR3 length: 14 residues. The CDR3 reads CASSFVAGEEKLFF. The DNA for the CDR3 is TGTGCCAGCAGCTTCGTGGCAGGGGAGGAAAAACTGTTTTTT.

This chain uses TRBV5-4 with TRBJ1-2; no firm D call. Germline V gene lookup returns CDR1 SGHNT and CDR2 YYREEE (reference sequence). The CDR3 length is 15 residues. V was shortened by 4 bases and J by 0 bases, with 13 bases between the two germline ends. The CDR3 bases are TGTGCCAGCAGCACCTCCACGGGGTCTAACTATGGCTACACCTTC. This codes for CASSTSTGSNYGYTF.

CDR3 sequence (DNA): TGTGCCAGCAGTCCGGACCAAGCTAGGGGTCAGCCCCAGCATTTT. Protein product: CASSPDQARGQPQHF. J is TRBJ1-5 and V is TRBV6-5; tentative D call: TRBD1 (5 bases). Per germline, CDR1 MNHEY and CDR2 SVGAGI. CDR3 length: 15 amino acids. V was cut by 5 bases and J by 6 bases, with 17 bases left in between.

V and J are TRBV7-9 and TRBJ1-1, with D uncertain. CDR3 size: 13 residues. Deletions cut 5 bases from V and 5 bases from J, with 12 bases between. Germline CDR1 SEHNR, CDR2 FQNEAQ (reference sequence). The CDR3, as DNA: TGTGCCAGCAGCCTGGCGGAGGTAACTGAAGCTTTCTTT. Protein product: CASSLAEVTEAFF.

The CDR3 is CASEGQGRRSNQPQHF. The CDR3 DNA follows: TGTGCCAGTGAAGGACAGGGAAGGCGAAGCAATCAGCCCCAGCATTTT. V is TRBV19 and J is TRBJ1-5, with TRBD1 identical over 8 bases. V lost 8 bases and J lost 1; bases outside the gene matches: 10. Germline V gene sequence: CDR1 LNHDA, CDR2 SQIVND (reference sequence). CDR3 length: 16 residues.

The V gene is TRBV15, the J gene TRBJ2-5, with D unclear. There are 15 residues in the CDR3. Germline assignment: CDR1 LNHNV and CDR2 YYDKDF (reference sequence). V lost 5 bases to trimming and J lost 2 bases, with 15 bases between them. The CDR3 here is CATSQQRLFQETQYF. CDR3 in DNA: TGTGCCACCAGCCAACAAAGACTTTTTCAAGAGACCCAGTACTTC.

The J gene is TRBJ1-5, the V gene TRBV6-5; TRBD1 matches at 9 bases. The V segment lost 8 bases and the J segment 4 bases; nucleotides outside the gene matches: 6. Germline lookup yields CDR1 MNHEY and CDR2 SVGAGI. The CDR3 consists of 14 residues. The CDR3 spells CASAPGQGNQPQHF. As DNA, the CDR3 is TGTGCCAGCGCACCGGGACAGGGTAATCAGCCCCAGCATTTT.

The count of this clone is one. The V call is TRBV2, the J call TRBJ2-7, with 9 bases that match TRBD2. Losses at the gene ends were 3 bases for V and 3 bases for J; bases not matched to a gene: 9. CDR1 SNHLY and CDR2 FYNNEI come from the germline V gene. The CDR3 extends over 16 amino acids. CDR3 protein: CASSDAWREGFYEQYF. CDR3 bases: TGTGCCAGCAGTGATGCTTGGCGGGAGGGGTTCTACGAGCAGTACTTC.

J is TRBJ2-1 and V is TRBV5-1; D is ambiguous. CDR1 is SGHRS and CDR2 is YFSETQ in the germline V gene. This CDR3 is built from 15 residues. Trimming removed 0 bases at V and 0 bases at J, with 7 bases between. Here the CDR3 DNA reads TGCGCCAGCAGCTTGGACGTGAGCTCCTACAATGAGCAGTTCTTC. It encodes CASSLDVSSYNEQFF.

This clone came up once. The chain employs TRBV5-1 and TRBJ1-2; 8 nucleotides match TRBD1. The junction had 9 bases not matched to a gene; V was cut back by 0 bases and J by 8 bases. The V gene's germline CDR1 is SGHRS and CDR2 YFSETQ. The CDR3 runs 15 residues. Written as DNA, the CDR3 is TGCGCCAGCAGCTTGGAGGCCAGGGGGCTCGACGGCTACACCTTC. This sequence encodes CASSLEARGLDGYTF.

The rearrangement uses TRBV18 and TRBJ2-1; 9 bases align to TRBD1. There are 16 residues in the CDR3. Germline V gives CDR1 KGHSH, CDR2 LQKENI. The junction had 12 bases not matched to a gene; V was cut back by 2 bases and J by 10 bases. CDR3 loop: CASSPNTGTGSGEQFF. CDR3 DNA sequence: TGTGCCAGCTCACCAAATACCGGGACAGGGAGTGGCGAGCAGTTCTTC.

J is TRBJ2-1 and V is TRBV9; tentatively, D is TRBD1 (6 bases). V was shortened by 4 bases and J by 10 bases, with 15 bases between the two germline ends. This CDR3 is 13 amino acids long. Germline assignment: CDR1 SGDLS and CDR2 YYNGEE. CDR3 sequence: CASSRDTRLEQFF. The CDR3 DNA reads TGTGCCAGCAGCCGGGACACTCGACTGGAGCAGTTCTTC.

The chain combines TRBV7-9 with TRBJ2-1; 7 bases match TRBD1. Germline V gives CDR1 SEHNR, CDR2 FQNEAQ (reference sequence). V was pared by 5 bases and J by 5 bases, with 15 bases of the junction left unmatched. The CDR3 is 17 amino acids. Here the CDR3 reads CASSPRSTGALNNEQFF. CDR3 bases: TGTGCCAGCAGCCCTCGTTCCACAGGGGCCCTTAACAATGAGCAGTTCTTC.

The chain carries TRBV5-4 and TRBJ1-1; the match to TRBD1 covers 7 bases. From germline, CDR1 is SGHNT and CDR2 YYREEE (reference sequence). This CDR3 is 14 amino acids long. Trimming cost V 4 bases and J 0 bases; bases outside gene matches: 3. The CDR3 DNA reads TGTGCCAGCAGCGTGACAGGGCTGAACACTGAAGCTTTCTTT. Its protein is CASSVTGLNTEAFF.

The rearrangement joins TRBV12-3 or TRBV12-4 to TRBJ1-1; D gene unclear. CDR3 length: 12 amino acids. V was clipped by 3 bases and J by 11 bases, with 13 bases between them. CDR3 nucleotide sequence: TGTGCCAGCAGTTTCCCCGGGGAGCGGGCTTTCTTT. Encoded protein: CASSFPGERAFF.